Listed below are T cell receptor beta chains from one sample, sequenced in a study of blood T cell repertoires in COVID-19. Data came from immunoSEQ multiplex PCR; TCRdb stores just in-frame clones and leaves some out. Of 200,000 to 250,000 clones in the sample, about 80% are singletons; the top ten hold roughly 10%. Sequencing was performed on peripheral blood. These TCRs come from a man older than 75 with acute or convalescent COVID-19. The CDR3 runs from the conserved cysteine through the conserved F or W.

v_call,cdr3_aa
TRBV2,CASRGTGGSYEQYF
TRBV21-1,CASSKKRSGRPEAFF
TRBV7-3,CASSPGTVTGEKLFF
TRBV13,CASHRGGSSYNEQFF
TRBV6-6,CASSPNRDRGPGNTIYF
TRBV14,CASSRDRGLRSSGNTIYF
TRBV7-9,CASSYGQGLGRDTQYF
TRBV11-3,CASSGEVDEQYF
TRBV28,CASSPQGAGAKNIQYF
TRBV28,CASSLPTGTGGNQPQHF
TRBV11-2,CATGGQLDTEAFF
TRBV7-2,CASSLTGIAGAGTGELFF
TRBV7-2,CASSLQQGKNTEAFF
TRBV29-1,CSAGAKLGQGGAMNTEAFF
TRBV7-2,CASSFISESYEQYF
TRBV19,CASTNLLRVNTEAFF
TRBV5-1,CASSPRGALSYNEQFF
TRBV5-1,CASSPDTSTDTQYF
TRBV2,CASSVSGTGANSPLHF
TRBV4-1,CASSQHTGRSYNEQFF
TRBV6-5,CASTSDKSYEQYF
TRBV5-4,CASSLDSGTANEKLFF
TRBV5-1,CASSLGEGLYEQFF
TRBV19,CASQRWGLAGNNEQFF
TRBV27,CASSYTGHNSPLHF
TRBV11-2,CASSLIGTPFDHEQYF
TRBV7-3,CASSSTGGAGNTIYF
TRBV6-6,CASTARRDEQYF
TRBV7-9,CASSPRTGGNTEAFF
TRBV28,CASADRAHEQYF
TRBV19,CASTTTSGSGTQYF
TRBV19,CASSSTNTIYF
TRBV5-5,CASSLGAGNTEAFF
TRBV18,CASSPQGLDPGQYF
TRBV7-8,CASSLAGGINQPQHF
TRBV10-3,CAISESTGYYEQYF
TRBV5-4,CASSLGLAGPTNTGELFF
TRBV30,CAWSGGLLREKLFF
TRBV6-5,CASSLGQGGTEAFF
TRBV10-3,CAIRRTTGGGNTIYF
TRBV5-1,CASSPDRDGRVSYEQYF
TRBV27,CASHGQGLGNQPQHF
TRBV28,CASSLYRRQGANSPLHF
TRBV10-3,CAITLGGRAEEQYF
TRBV7-6,CASSPPGGRTDTQYF
TRBV6-6,CASSYYGQSYEQYF
TRBV18,CASSPRNSLGNEQFF
TRBV3-1/TRBV3-2,CASSQVKIAGGELFF
TRBV7-2,CASSADGKAYGYTF
TRBV28,CASSFGTGVTDTQYF
TRBV5-1,CASSLGPANIPGNTIYF